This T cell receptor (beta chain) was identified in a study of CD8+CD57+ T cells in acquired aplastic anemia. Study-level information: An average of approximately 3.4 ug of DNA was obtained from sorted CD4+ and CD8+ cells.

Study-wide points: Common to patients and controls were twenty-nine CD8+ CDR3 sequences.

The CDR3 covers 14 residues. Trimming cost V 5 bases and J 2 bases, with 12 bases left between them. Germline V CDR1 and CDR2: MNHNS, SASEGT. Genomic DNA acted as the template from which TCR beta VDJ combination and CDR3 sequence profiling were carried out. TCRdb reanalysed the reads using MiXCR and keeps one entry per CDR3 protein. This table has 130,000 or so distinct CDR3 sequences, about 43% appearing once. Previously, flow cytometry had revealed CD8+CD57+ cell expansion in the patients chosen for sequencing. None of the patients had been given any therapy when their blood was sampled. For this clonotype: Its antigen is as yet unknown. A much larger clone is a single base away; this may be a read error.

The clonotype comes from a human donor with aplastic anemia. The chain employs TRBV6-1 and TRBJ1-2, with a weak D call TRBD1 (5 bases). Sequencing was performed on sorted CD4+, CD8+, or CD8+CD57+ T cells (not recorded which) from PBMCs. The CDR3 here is CASSPPTENYGYTF. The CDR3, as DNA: TGTGCCAGCAGTCCTCCGACAGAGAACTATGGCTACACCTTC.